This passage covers 12 T cell receptor beta chains from one sample sequenced in a study of blood T cell repertoires in COVID-19. TCRdb's copy holds only in-frame clones and misses some; the assay was immunoSEQ multiplex PCR. This sample yields around 380,000 clones, of which about 80% are seen a single time; around 1% belongs to the top ten. Specimen: peripheral blood. The source is a human donor with acute or convalescent COVID-19. The donor label of this sample is uncertain.

The chain employs TRBV30 and TRBJ1-1; D uncertain. The germline gives CDR1 GTSNPN, CDR2 SVGIG (reference sequence). The CDR3 loop spans 13 amino acids. Deletions cut 2 bases from V and 1 base from J, with 8 bases between. Here the CDR3 DNA reads TGTGCCTGGAGTTTGATGAGGAACACTGAAGCTTTCTTT. Translating gives CAWSLMRNTEAFF.

The chain is built from TRBV30 and TRBJ1-6; 8 positions agree with TRBD1. V gave up 3 bases and J gave up 7 bases; unmatched junction bases: 5. Germline values: CDR1 GTSNPN, CDR2 SVGIG (reference sequence). The CDR3 is 14 amino acids. CDR3 residues: CAWSRDRINSPLHF. DNA of the CDR3: TGTGCCTGGAGCCGGGACAGGATAAATTCACCCCTCCACTTT.

The chain is built from TRBV4-1 and TRBJ2-3, with 8 bases lining up with TRBD2. The CDR3 has 17 residues. CDR1 is MGHRA, CDR2 YSYEKL, per germline. Trimming cost V 2 bases and J 5 bases; bases outside gene matches: 12. Here the CDR3 DNA reads TGCGCCAGCAGCCAATACCAGCGGGGGAGGATCGAAGATACGCAGTATTTT. Residues: CASSQYQRGRIEDTQYF.

This chain joins TRBV6-5 and TRBJ1-1; the D gene is possibly TRBD1 (6 bases). V lost 6 bases, J lost 0 bases, and 11 bases lay in between. The CDR3 covers 14 residues. Germline CDR1 reads MNHEY; CDR2 reads SVGAGI. In DNA, the CDR3 is TGTGCCAGCAGGAAGGGACACCTGAACACTGAAGCTTTCTTT. Protein product: CASRKGHLNTEAFF.

The chain joins TRBV6-1 to TRBJ1-2; no clear D gene. Trimming left V 2 bases short and J 5 bases short, with 6 bases between. In germline, CDR1 is MNHNS, CDR2 SASEGT. The CDR3 totals 12 residues. CDR3 DNA sequence: TGTGCCAGCAGTGAAAATCCTTATGGCTACACCTTC. Encoded protein: CASSENPYGYTF.

On this clone itself: This specimen includes other DNA sequences encoding the same CDR3. This chain joins TRBV18 and TRBJ1-1; 8 bases are a match to TRBD1. Germline CDR1 KGHSH, CDR2 LQKENI. This CDR3 region has 14 residues. Trimming removed 2 bases from V and 3 bases from J; junction bases left unmatched: 2. CDR3 residues: CASSPDRGYTEAFF. In DNA form, the CDR3 reads TGTGCCAGCTCACCAGACAGGGGATACACTGAAGCTTTCTTT.

This clone came up once. This sequence joins TRBV18 and TRBJ2-7; the D gene is possibly TRBD2 (5 bases). Germline assignment: CDR1 KGHSH and CDR2 LQKENI. The CDR3 covers 14 residues. The germline V and J ends were trimmed by 6 bases and 2 bases, with 14 bases remaining between them. CDR3: CASSPLGGPYEQYF. The CDR3 bases are TGTGCCAGCTCCCCCCTTGGAGGCCCCTACGAGCAGTACTTC.

This chain joins TRBV7-9 and TRBJ1-4; 10 positions agree with TRBD1. Germline trimming cut 5 bases from V and 7 bases from J; bases unmatched to any gene: 4. There are 14 residues in the CDR3. In germline, CDR1 is SEHNR, CDR2 FQNEAQ (reference sequence). This CDR3 reads CASSAGQGSEKLFF. The CDR3, as DNA: TGTGCCAGCAGCGCGGGACAGGGGAGTGAAAAACTGTTTTTT.

There are a few counts of this clone. V usage is TRBV6-5 and J usage is TRBJ1-2, with D unclear. This CDR3 has 14 amino acids. CDR1 and CDR2 from the germline V gene are MNHEY and SVGAGI. With 6 bases removed from V and 1 base from J, the gap between germline ends came to 12 bases. CDR3 residues: CASRAQPLNYGYTF. The CDR3 nucleotides read TGTGCCAGCAGGGCCCAACCCCTTAACTATGGCTACACCTTC.

The chain joins TRBV7-2 to TRBJ1-3, with D unclear. The ends were cut back, 0 bases at V and 3 bases at J, with 6 bases in the middle. Germline loops: CDR1 SGHTA, CDR2 FQGNSA. The CDR3 totals 14 residues. The CDR3: CASSLALSGNTIYF. CDR3 nucleotide sequence: TGTGCCAGCAGCTTAGCGCTCAGTGGAAACACCATATATTTT. The full variable domain, in which reference TRBV7-2 and TRBJ1-3 provide the parts outside the CDR3, is GAGVSQSPSNKVTEKGKDVELRCDPISGHTALYWYRQSLGQGLEFLIYFQGNSAPDKSGLPSDRFSAERTGGSVSTLTIQRTQQEDSAVYLCASSLALSGNTIYFGEGSWLTVV.

CDR3 amino acids: CASSYDGTGLAKNIQYF. The CDR3 DNA reads as TGTGCCAGCAGTTACGATGGGACAGGTTTAGCCAAAAACATTCAGTACTTC. V gene TRBV6-2 or TRBV6-3 combines with J gene TRBJ2-4; 8 bases are shared with TRBD1. Germline trimming cut 2 bases from V and 0 bases from J; bases unmatched to any gene: 6. This CDR3 contains 17 residues. Germline assignment: CDR1 MNHEY and CDR2 SVGEGT.

V usage is TRBV6-5 and J usage is TRBJ1-2; TRBD1 might be the D (5 bases). Germline V CDR1 and CDR2: MNHEY, SVGAGI. The germline V and J ends were trimmed by 5 bases and 4 bases, with 11 bases remaining between them. This CDR3 has 13 residues. CDR3 sequence (DNA): TGTGCCAGCAGTCAGGGACTACCCTATGGCTACACCTTC. Translating gives CASSQGLPYGYTF.